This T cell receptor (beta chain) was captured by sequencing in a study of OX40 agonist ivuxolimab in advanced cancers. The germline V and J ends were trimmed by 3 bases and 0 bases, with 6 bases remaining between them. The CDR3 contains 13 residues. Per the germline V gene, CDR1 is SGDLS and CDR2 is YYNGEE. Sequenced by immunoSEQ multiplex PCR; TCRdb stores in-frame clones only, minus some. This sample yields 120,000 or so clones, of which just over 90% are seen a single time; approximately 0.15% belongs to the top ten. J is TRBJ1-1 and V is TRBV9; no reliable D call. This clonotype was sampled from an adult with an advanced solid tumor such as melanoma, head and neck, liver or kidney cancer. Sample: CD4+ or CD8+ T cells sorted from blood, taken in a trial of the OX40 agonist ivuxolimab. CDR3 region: CASSARLNTEAFF. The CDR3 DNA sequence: TGTGCCAGCAGCGCCCGATTGAACACTGAAGCTTTCTTT.